The entry below gives a single T cell receptor beta chain sequence along with its context. What it binds is not known. The sample comes from a study of cytomegalovirus exposure and HLA in healthy donors. Whole-study context: Earlier findings included roughly 100 million unique TCR beta sequences obtained from approximately 170 million T cells. Overall study findings and caveats: A later analysis found most CMV-associated TCR beta chains apparently HLA-restricted. Follow-up analysis later connected one missense variant in DCLRE1C with trimming of TCR beta V- and J-genes.

Germline V gene data show CDR1 as SNHLY and CDR2 as FYNNEI. V was pared by 1 base and J by 2 bases, with 8 bases between. The CDR3 is made up of 15 amino acids. The study ran its PCR with 60 Vbeta and 13 Jbeta primers. Sequenced by immunoSEQ multiplex PCR; TCRdb stores in-frame clones only, minus some. In the table there are approximately 140,000 clones, 73% of which are singletons. This receptor was obtained from a middle-aged woman in good health and CMV-seronegative. The J gene is TRBJ1-4, the V gene TRBV2; no definite D call. The sample comprised PBMCs. CDR3 loop: CASSEEQITNEKLFF. The CDR3 coding sequence is TGTGCCAGCAGTGAAGAGCAAATCACTAATGAAAAACTGTTTTTT.